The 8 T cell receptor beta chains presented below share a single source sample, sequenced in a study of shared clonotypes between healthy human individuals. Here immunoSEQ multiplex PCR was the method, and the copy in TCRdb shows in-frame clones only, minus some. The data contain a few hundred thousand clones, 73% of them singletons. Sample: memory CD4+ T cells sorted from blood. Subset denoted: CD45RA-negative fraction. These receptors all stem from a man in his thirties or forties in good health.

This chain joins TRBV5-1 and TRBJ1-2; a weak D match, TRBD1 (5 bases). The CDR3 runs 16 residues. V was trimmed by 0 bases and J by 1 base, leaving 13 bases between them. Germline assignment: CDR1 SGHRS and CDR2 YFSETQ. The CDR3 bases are TGCGCCAGCAGCTTGGGGCGACAGAACATTAACTATGGCTACACCTTC. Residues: CASSLGRQNINYGYTF.

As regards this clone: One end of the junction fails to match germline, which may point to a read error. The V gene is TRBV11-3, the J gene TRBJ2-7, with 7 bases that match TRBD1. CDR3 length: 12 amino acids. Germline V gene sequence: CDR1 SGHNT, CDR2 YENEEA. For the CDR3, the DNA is TGTGCCAGCAGCCACCCGACAGGGCCTTTGGGGTTC. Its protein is CASSHPTGPLGF. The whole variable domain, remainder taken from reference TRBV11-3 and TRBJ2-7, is EAGVVQSPRYKIIEKKQPVAFWCNPISGHNTLYWYLQNLGQGPELLIRYENEEAVDDSQLPKDRFSAERLKGVDSTLKIQPAELGDSAVYLCASSHPTGPLGFGPGTRLTVT.

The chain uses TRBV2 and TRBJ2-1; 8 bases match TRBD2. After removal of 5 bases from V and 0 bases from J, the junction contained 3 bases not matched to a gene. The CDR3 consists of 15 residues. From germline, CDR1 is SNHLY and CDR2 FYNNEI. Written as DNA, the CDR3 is TGTGCCAGCAGTCCGACTAGCGACTCCTACAATGAGCAGTTCTTC. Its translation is CASSPTSDSYNEQFF.

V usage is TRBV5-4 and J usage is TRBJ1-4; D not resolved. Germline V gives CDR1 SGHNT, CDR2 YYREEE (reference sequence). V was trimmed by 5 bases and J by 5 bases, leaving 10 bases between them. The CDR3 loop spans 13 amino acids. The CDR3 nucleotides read TGTGCCAGCAGTCAGAGCAACAATGAAAAACTGTTTTTT. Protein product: CASSQSNNEKLFF.

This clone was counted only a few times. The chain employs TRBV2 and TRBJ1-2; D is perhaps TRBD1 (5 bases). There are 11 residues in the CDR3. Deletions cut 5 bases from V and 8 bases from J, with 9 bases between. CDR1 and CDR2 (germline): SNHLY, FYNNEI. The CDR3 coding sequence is TGTGCCAGCAGTCCGGGGGTGGGCTACACCTTC. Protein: CASSPGVGYTF.

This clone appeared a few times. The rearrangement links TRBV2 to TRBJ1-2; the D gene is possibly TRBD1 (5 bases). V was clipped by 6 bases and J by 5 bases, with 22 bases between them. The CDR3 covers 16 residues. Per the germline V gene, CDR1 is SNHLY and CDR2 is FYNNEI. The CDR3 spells CASSPRGRQSSYGYTF. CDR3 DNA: TGTGCCAGCAGCCCGAGGGGAAGACAGTCTTCTTATGGCTACACCTTC.

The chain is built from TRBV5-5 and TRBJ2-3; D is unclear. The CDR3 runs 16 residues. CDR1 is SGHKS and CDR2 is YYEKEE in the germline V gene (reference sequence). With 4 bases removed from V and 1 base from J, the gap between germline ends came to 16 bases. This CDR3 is CASSPDRGTRTDTQYF. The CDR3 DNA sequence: TGTGCCAGCAGCCCCGATCGAGGTACCCGCACAGATACGCAGTATTTT.

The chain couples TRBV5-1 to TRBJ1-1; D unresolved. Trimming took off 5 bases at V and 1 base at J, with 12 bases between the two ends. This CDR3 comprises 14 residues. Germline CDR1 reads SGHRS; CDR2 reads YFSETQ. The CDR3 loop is CASREAPGNTEAFF. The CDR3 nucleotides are TGCGCCAGCAGGGAAGCCCCAGGGAACACTGAAGCTTTCTTT.